A selection of T cell receptor beta chains follows, all from one sample in a study of blood T cell repertoires in COVID-19. The protocol was immunoSEQ multiplex PCR, while the TCRdb copy is restricted to in-frame clones and leaves out a portion. The data contain under 400,000 clones, 87% of them singletons. The source material was peripheral blood. The receptors here all came from a woman aged 25-40 years with COVID-19, enrolled during active disease. Each CDR3 is given without its conserved first and last residue. The D gene is left open where the match is weak.

length	D	V	CDR3
15	TRBD1	TRBV5-5	ASSLWGQGAMTDTQY
11	-	TRBV11-2	ASSLDEAYEQF
13	-	TRBV2	ASSESPQEGEEAF
16	TRBD2	TRBV27	ASSLRLAGGGSYNEQF
12	TRBD1	TRBV27	ASSTVGTGNEQY
12	-	TRBV9	ASSVGAATYEQY
10	TRBD2	TRBV15	ATSPWAGDQF
13	-	TRBV19	ASRSAGSVDNEQF
14	TRBD2	TRBV27	ASSLWASGGYNEQF
13	TRBD1	TRBV5-1	ASSLQGAAGNTIY
13	-	TRBV19	ASRTRPGSPYEQY
12	-	TRBV10-1	ASSESTSTDTQY
12	TRBD1	TRBV2	ASSRQGVGVSYT
16	-	TRBV3-1/TRBV3-2	ASSQSMSAGKAYNEQF
16	TRBD2	TRBV4-3	ASSPGGGRGADTGELF
12	TRBD2	TRBV18	ASSPPTGGLKQY
16	TRBD2	TRBV6-6	ASSRLAGGLRGADTQY
13	-	TRBV5-1	ASSPGDSSHEKLF
17	TRBD1	TRBV30	AWSRQGAIHRGSGNTIY
14	-	TRBV4-3	ASSQEVVGPNYGYT
12	-	TRBV15	ATSRDRANYGYT
10	-	TRBV12-3/TRBV12-4	ASSLVSEKLF
15	TRBD2	TRBV18	ASSPLWGLASSYEQY
13	TRBD2	TRBV11-2	ASSNGEGEGETQY
9	-	TRBV5-1	ASSLRETQY
14	TRBD1	TRBV5-1	ASSPGQGLLTTEAF
11	-	TRBV10-3	AISQGISYEQY
10	-	TRBV7-9	ASNPLAGEQY
14	TRBD2	TRBV28	ASSFWGLQTDNEQF